The sequence of this T cell receptor beta chain was determined in a study of T cell changes during pregnancy in multiple sclerosis. The CDR3 has 15 residues. Germline-derived CDR1 and CDR2 are MGHRA and YSYEKL. Trimming removed 4 bases from V and 0 bases from J, with 10 bases in between. Generated by immunoSEQ multiplex PCR, the TCRdb table keeps only in-frame clones and is missing some. The data contain 45,000 to 50,000 clones, around 92% of them seen just once; the ten biggest clones take up 4% to 5.5%. Sequencing used CD8+ T cells from peripheral blood mononuclear cells, obtained in the first trimester of pregnancy. This clonotype was sampled from a female donor with multiple sclerosis, enrolled in a pregnancy study. J is TRBJ2-4 and V is TRBV4-1; no definite D call. The CDR3 region has the DNA TGCGCCAGCAGCCTAAACAGCCTAGCCAAAAACATTCAGTACTTC. Protein: CASSLNSLAKNIQYF.